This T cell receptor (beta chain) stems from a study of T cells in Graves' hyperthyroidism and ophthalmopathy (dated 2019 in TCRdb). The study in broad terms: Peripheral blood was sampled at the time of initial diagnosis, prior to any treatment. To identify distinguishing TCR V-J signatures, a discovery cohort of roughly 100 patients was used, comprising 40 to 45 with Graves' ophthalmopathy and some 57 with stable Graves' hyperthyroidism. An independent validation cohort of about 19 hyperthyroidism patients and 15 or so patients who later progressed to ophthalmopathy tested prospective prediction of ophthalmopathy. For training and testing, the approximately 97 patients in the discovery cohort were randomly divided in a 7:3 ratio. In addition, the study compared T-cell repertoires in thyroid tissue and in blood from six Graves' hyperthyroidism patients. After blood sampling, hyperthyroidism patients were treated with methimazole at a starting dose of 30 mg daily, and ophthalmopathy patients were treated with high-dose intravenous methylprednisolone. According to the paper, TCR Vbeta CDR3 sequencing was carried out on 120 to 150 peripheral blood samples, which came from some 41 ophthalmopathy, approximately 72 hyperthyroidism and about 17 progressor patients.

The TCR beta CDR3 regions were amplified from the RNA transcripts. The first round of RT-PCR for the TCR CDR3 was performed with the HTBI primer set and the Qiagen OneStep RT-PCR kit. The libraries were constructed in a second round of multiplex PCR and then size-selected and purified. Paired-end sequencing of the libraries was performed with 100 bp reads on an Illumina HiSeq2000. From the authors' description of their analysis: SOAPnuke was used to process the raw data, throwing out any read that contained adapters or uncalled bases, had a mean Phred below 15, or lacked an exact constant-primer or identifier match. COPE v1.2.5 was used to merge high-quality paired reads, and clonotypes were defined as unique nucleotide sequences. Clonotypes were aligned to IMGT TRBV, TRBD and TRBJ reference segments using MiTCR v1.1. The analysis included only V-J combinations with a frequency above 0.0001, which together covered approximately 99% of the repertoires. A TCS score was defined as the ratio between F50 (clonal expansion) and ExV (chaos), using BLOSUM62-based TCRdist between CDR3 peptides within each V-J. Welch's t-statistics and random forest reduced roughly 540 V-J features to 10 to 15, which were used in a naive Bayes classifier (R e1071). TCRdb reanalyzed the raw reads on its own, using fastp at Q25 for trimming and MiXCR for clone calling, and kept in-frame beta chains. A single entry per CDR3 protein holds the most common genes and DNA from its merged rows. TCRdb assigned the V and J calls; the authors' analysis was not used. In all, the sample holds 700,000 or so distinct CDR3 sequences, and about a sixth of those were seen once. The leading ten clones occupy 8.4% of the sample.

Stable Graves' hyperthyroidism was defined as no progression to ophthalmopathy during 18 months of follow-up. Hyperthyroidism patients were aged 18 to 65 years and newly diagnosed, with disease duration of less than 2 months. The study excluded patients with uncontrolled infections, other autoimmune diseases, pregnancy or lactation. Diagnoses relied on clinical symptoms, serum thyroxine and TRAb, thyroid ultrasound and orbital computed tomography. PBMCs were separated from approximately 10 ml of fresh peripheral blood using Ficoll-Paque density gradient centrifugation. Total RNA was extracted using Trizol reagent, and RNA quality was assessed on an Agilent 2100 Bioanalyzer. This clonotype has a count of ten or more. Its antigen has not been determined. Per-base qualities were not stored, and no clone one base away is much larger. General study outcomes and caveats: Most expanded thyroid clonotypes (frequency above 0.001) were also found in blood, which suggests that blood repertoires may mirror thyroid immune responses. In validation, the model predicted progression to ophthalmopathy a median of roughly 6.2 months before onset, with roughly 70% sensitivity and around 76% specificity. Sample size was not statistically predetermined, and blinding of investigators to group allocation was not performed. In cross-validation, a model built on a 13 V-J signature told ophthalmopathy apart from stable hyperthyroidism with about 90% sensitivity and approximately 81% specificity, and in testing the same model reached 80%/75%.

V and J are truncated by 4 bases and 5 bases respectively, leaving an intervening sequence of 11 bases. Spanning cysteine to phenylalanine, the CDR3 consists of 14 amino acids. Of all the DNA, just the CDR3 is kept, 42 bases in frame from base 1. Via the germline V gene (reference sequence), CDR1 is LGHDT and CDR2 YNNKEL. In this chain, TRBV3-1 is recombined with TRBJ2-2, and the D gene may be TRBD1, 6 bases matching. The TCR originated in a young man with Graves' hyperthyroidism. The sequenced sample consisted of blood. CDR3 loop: CASSPITGTGELFF. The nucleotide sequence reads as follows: TGTGCCAGCAGCCCAATCACAGGGACCGGGGAGCTGTTTTTT.